Below, one T cell receptor beta chain is given with its context. Assays examined 75,000 to 100,000 TCR templates per sample. The repertoire was sequenced with immunoSEQ multiplex PCR; TCRdb's copy has only in-frame clones and lacks some. The sample records roughly 100,000 clones, 92% being singletons. The data originate from a study of siplizumab effects on memory and regulatory T cells. CDR1 and CDR2 from the germline V gene are MGHRA and YSYEKL. There are 15 residues in the CDR3. Trimming removed 0 bases from V and 5 bases from J, with 11 bases in between. What was sequenced was CD4+ T cells sorted from blood. This sequence was found in a human donor in good health. The chain links TRBV4-1 to TRBJ2-1; D remains unclear. The CDR3 bases are TGCGCCAGCAGCCAAGATTGGAAGGGCAACAATGAGCAGTTCTTC. This translates into CASSQDWKGNNEQFF.